In this sample, the clone carrying this T cell receptor (beta chain) turned up many times. Its target is not known. CDR1 is SGHNT, CDR2 YYREEE, per germline (reference sequence). J gave up 5 bases and V 4 bases, and 8 bases lay outside the gene matches. This CDR3 has 17 amino acids. This record belongs to a study of T-cell reconstitution after alpha-beta-depleted transplantation in children. Molecular barcoding with unique molecular identifiers was used for the TCRbeta library. Via MiXCR, TCRdb re-called the PCR reads, giving one row per CDR3 protein. The sample has approximately 500,000 distinct CDR3 sequences, over 9.5% seen once; the top ten hold 2% to 2.5%. Findings and limits, study-wide: As was reported, about two months after transplant, alpha-beta T cells came from several hundred expanded graft clones. At day 60, the high TCRbeta diversity found in some patients originated from recipient T cells and thymic progenitors that had survived. It was newly produced T cells that mostly accounted for T-cell counts and diversity one year after transplant.

The clonotype was recovered from a child between 2 and 9 years old with inherited bone marrow failure, due to receive a stem cell transplant. The chain joins TRBV5-4 to TRBJ2-2; TRBD2 agrees at 13 bases. The sample in question was PBMCs, obtained before TCRalphabeta/CD19-depleted stem cell transplant. The CDR3 region is CASSRTSGSVRTGELFF. In nucleotides, the CDR3 is TGTGCCAGCAGCCGGACTAGCGGGAGTGTTCGGACCGGGGAGCTGTTTTTT.